This record looks at one T cell receptor beta chain sequence and its context. Its cognate antigen is unknown. The record originates from a study of a mutant IDH1 vaccine in newly diagnosed glioma. Across the whole study: Among treated patients, 62.5% were male and roughly 38% female, and mean age was around 40 years. Pretreatment consisted of radiotherapy, temozolomide, or both, with most receiving both. The study, taken as a whole, reports: Any relationship between pseudoprogression and changes in top peripheral T cell clonotypes seemed absent.

CDR1 and CDR2 from the germline V gene are MNHNS and SASEGT. The V and J ends lost 1 base and 2 bases respectively, with 12 bases between them. The CDR3 sequence is 15 residues long. Time point meaning: week 5, during vaccination. The content of each vaccine dose was 300 ug of mutant IDH1 20-mer peptide, and topical imiquimod accompanied it. Each tumor in the donors was a new WHO grade 3 or 4 astrocytoma, IDH1-mutant and ATRX-lost. Sequencing was performed with immunoSEQ multiplex PCR; in TCRdb, only in-frame clones are kept and a portion is missing. The sample shows about 53,000 clones, about 80% of them seen only once.

The clonotype originates from a woman aged 50 to 60 with glioma. This chain connects TRBV6-1 to TRBJ2-7; D is ambiguous. The material was PBMCs, obtained from a glioma patient whose treatment included an IDH1 peptide vaccine. The CDR3: CASSEGSPQTYEQYF. The CDR3 DNA reads TGTGCCAGCAGTGAAGGTAGTCCCCAAACCTACGAGCAGTACTTC.